The sequence of this T cell receptor (beta chain) was determined in a study of blood T cells in healthy people across ages. The second PCR ran about 6 to 12 cycles with a sample-barcoded 5' primer and J-beta primers. Every sample gave at least 3 million paired-end reads containing CDR3. A single record per CDR3 protein comes from TCRdb applying MiXCR to the 5' RACE reads. The table records about 640,000 distinct CDR3 sequences, about 43% of them present only once. In regard to this clonotype: No antigen is known for it.

The CDR3 loop spans 16 amino acids. Germline CDR1 LGHDT, CDR2 YNNKEL (reference sequence). Losses at the gene ends were 4 bases for V and 4 bases for J; bases not matched to a gene: 7. Study findings and constraints: PBMC samples, being unsorted, prevented any conclusive comparison of naive and antigen-experienced cells. In these data, TCR beta diversity tracked strongly with naive T cell percentage.

The sequence was collected from an elderly man in good health. The sample taken for sequencing was blood. The J gene is TRBJ2-3, the V gene TRBV3-1; 11 bases fit TRBD2. The CDR3 region is CASSLRLAGRADTQYF. CDR3 DNA sequence: TGTGCCAGCAGCCTGAGACTAGCGGGGCGGGCAGATACGCAGTATTTT.